This T cell receptor (beta chain) is from a study of cytomegalovirus exposure and HLA in healthy donors. The study ran its PCR with 60 Vbeta and 13 Jbeta primers. TCRdb's copy holds only in-frame clones and misses some; the assay was immunoSEQ multiplex PCR. This table lists about 200,000 clones. As to this clone: What it binds is not known.

Findings and limits, study-wide: Earlier analysis found most TCR beta V segments productive about 87% or about 30% of the time. Follow-up analysis seemed to connect common viral pathogens with several of the most significant clusters identified. CMV serostatus was the sole immune exposure information available. Reportedly, cytomegalovirus status was diagnosed with high sensitivity and specificity.

CDR1 is KGHSH and CDR2 is LQKENI in the germline V gene. Trimming took off 3 bases at V and 8 bases at J, with 13 bases between the two ends. This CDR3 is 13 amino acids long. The TCR originated in a man aged 25 to 45 in good health and CMV-seronegative. The rearrangement uses TRBV18 and TRBJ1-1; D might be TRBD1 (6 bases). What was sequenced was PBMCs. The CDR3 loop is CASSPDFQGEAFF. The CDR3 coding sequence is TGTGCCAGCTCACCGGATTTTCAGGGGGAAGCTTTCTTT.